This T cell receptor beta chain was sequenced during a study of blood T cell repertoires in COVID-19. About the research overall: Acute and convalescent COVID-19 samples came from the United States, Italy and Spain.

In the source study's methods: Quantification of nucleated cells was approximated via reference gene primer amplification. Data came from immunoSEQ multiplex PCR; TCRdb stores just in-frame clones and leaves some out. V, J and clone size are taken as reported in that table, and D and trimming were inferred from the DNA itself. Of more than 300,000 clones listed, 85% to 95% are singletons. CDR1 and CDR2 from the germline V gene are SGHDT and YYEEEE. The V gene lost 3 bases and the J gene lost 8 bases, with 20 bases spanning the gap. CDR3 size: 15 residues. The sequencing sample was made of PBMCs or T cells enriched from blood (not recorded which). This chain connects TRBV5-6 to TRBJ1-2; TRBD1 might be the D (6 bases). This sequence was found in a young woman who had been exposed to COVID-19. The CDR3 bases are TGTGCCAGCAGCTCCCCCAGAGCAGGGGTAGTAGGCTACACCTTC. Protein product: CASSSPRAGVVGYTF.